What follows are 2 T cell receptor beta chains derived from one specimen sequenced in a study of T cell changes during pregnancy in multiple sclerosis. Sequencing used immunoSEQ multiplex PCR; TCRdb keeps in-frame clones, though not all of them. The sample consists of some 38,000 clones, over 90% of them appearing once. The sequenced sample was CD4+ T cells from peripheral blood mononuclear cells, obtained after pregnancy. The receptor set was obtained from a female donor in good health, enrolled as a control in a pregnancy study.

This chain links TRBV27 with TRBJ1-5, with TRBD1 matching 11 bases. The CDR3 has 17 amino acids. Trimming removed 5 bases from V and 5 bases from J; junction bases left unmatched: 11. Germline V gene lookup returns CDR1 MNHEY and CDR2 SMNVEV (reference sequence). The CDR3 here is CASSTPLDRGRYQPQHF. In nucleotides, the CDR3 is TGTGCCAGCAGTACCCCCTTGGACAGGGGGCGGTATCAGCCCCAGCATTTT.

The chain uses TRBV30 and TRBJ1-5, with 7 positions matching TRBD1. The ends lost 7 bases at V and 4 bases at J; junction bases unmatched: 7. The CDR3 sequence is 13 residues long. From germline, CDR1 is GTSNPN and CDR2 SVGIG (reference sequence). The CDR3 DNA is TGTGCCTACCGAGGACAGGTGAATCAGCCCCAGCATTTT. Protein: CAYRGQVNQPQHF.